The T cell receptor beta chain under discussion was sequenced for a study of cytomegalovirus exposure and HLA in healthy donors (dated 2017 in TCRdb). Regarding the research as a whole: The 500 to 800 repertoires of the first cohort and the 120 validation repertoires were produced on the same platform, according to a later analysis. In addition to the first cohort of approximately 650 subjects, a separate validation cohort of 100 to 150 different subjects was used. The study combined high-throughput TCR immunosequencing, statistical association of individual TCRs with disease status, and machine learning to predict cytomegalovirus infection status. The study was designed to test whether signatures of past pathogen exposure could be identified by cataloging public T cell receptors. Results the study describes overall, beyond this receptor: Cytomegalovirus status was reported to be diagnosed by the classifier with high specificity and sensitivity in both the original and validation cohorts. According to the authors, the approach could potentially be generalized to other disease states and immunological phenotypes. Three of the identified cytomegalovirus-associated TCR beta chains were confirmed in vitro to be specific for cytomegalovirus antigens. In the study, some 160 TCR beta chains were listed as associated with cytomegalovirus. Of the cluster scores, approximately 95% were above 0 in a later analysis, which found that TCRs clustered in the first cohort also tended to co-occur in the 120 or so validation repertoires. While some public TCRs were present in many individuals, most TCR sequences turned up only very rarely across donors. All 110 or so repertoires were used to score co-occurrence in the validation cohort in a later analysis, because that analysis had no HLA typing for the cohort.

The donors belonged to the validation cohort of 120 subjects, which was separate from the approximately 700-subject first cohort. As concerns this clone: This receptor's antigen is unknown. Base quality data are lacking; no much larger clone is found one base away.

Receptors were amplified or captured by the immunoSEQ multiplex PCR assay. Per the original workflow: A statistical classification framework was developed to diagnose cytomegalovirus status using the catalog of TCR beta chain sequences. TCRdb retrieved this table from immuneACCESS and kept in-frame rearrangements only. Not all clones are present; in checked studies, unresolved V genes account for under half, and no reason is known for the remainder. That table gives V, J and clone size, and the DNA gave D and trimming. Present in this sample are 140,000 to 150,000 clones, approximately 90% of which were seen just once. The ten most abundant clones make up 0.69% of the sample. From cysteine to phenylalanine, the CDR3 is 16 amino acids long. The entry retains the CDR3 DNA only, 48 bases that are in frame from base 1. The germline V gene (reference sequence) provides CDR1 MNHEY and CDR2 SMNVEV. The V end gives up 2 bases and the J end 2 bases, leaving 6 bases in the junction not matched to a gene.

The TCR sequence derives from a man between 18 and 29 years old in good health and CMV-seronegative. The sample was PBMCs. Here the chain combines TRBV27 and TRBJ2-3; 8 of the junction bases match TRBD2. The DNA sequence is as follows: TGTGCCAGCAGTTTAGCGGGAGGCCCATCCACAGATACGCAGTATTTT. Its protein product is CASSLAGGPSTDTQYF.